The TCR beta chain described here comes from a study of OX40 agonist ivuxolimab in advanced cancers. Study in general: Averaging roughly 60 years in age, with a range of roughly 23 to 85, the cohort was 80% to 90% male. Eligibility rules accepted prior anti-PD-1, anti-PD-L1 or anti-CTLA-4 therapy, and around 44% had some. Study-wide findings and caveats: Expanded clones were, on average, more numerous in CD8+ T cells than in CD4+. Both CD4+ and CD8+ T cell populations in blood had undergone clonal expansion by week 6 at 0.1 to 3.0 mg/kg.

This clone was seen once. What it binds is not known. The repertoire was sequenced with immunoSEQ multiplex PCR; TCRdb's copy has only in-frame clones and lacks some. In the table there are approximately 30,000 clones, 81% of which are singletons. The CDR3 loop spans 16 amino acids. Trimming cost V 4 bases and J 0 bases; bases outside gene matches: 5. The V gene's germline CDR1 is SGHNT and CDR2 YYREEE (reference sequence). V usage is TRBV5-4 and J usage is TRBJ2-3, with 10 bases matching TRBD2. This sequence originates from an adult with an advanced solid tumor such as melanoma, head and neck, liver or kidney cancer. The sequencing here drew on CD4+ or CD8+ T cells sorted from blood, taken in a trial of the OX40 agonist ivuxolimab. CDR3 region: CASSPGTSVSTDTQYF. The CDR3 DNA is TGTGCCAGCAGCCCTGGGACTAGCGTTAGCACAGATACGCAGTATTTT.